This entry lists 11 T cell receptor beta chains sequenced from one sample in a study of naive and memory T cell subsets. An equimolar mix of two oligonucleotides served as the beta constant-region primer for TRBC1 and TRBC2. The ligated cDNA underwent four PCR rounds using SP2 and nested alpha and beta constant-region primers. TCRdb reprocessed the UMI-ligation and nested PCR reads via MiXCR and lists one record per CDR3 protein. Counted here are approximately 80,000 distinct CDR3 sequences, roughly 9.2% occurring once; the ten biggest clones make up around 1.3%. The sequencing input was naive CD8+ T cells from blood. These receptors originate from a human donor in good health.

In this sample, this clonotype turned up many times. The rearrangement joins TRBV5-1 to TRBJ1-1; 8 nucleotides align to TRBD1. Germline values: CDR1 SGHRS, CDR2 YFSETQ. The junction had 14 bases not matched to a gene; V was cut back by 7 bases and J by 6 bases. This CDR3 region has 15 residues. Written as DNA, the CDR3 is TGCGCCAGCCGTGCTATTCAGGGGGCGACGGCTGAAGCTTTCTTT. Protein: CASRAIQGATAEAFF.

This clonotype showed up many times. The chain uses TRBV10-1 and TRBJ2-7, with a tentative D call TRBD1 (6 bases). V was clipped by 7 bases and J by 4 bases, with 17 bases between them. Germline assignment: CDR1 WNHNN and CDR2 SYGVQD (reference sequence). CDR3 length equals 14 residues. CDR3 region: CASTSDERGYEQYF. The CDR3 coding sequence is TGCGCCAGCACCTCGGACGAGAGGGGGTACGAGCAGTACTTC.

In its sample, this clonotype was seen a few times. This chain's CDR3 is CASSSSVRLGERRGETQYF. In DNA form, the CDR3 reads TGTGCCAGCAGCTCTAGCGTGCGCCTAGGGGAGAGAAGGGGAGAGACCCAGTACTTC. The chain is built from TRBV7-9 and TRBJ2-5; D is perhaps TRBD2 (6 bases). CDR1 and CDR2 from the germline V gene are SEHNR and FQNEAQ (reference sequence). V was cut by 4 bases and J by 4 bases, with 28 bases left in between. This CDR3 spans 19 amino acids.

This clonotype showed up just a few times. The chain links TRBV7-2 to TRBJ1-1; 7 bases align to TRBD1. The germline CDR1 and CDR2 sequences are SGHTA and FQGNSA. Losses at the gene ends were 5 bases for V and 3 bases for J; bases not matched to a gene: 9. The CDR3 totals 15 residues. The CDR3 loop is CASSRMGQRDTEAFF. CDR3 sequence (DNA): TGTGCCAGCAGCCGAATGGGACAGAGGGACACTGAAGCTTTCTTT.

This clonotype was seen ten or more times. DNA of the CDR3: TGTGCCAGCAGCTTATTGAGTTTGCTGCGGGAACCTTCCTACAATGAGCAGTTCTTC. Protein: CASSLLSLLREPSYNEQFF. The gene calls are TRBV11-2 and TRBJ2-1, with a possible D match to TRBD2 (6 bases). The V and J ends lost 2 bases and 1 base respectively, with 21 bases between them. CDR1 is SGHAT, CDR2 FQNNGV, per germline. The CDR3 extends over 19 amino acids.

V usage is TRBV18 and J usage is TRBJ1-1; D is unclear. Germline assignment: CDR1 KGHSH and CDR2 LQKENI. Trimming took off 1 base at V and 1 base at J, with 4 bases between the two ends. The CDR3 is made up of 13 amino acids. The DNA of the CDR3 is TGTGCCAGCTCACCACGAGGGAACACTGAAGCTTTCTTT. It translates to CASSPRGNTEAFF.

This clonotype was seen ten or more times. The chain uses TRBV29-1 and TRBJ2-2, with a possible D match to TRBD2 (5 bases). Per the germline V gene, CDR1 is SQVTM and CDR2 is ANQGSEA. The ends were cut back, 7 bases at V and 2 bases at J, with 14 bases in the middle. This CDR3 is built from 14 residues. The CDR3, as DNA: TGCAGCGCCATCCCGCGGGCCAACACCGGGGAGCTGTTTTTT. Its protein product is CSAIPRANTGELFF.

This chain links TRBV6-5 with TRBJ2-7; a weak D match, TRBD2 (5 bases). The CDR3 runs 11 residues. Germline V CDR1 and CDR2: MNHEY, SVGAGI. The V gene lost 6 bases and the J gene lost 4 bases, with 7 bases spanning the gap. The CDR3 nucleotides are TGTGCCAGCAGGACGGGGTACGAGCAGTACTTC. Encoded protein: CASRTGYEQYF.

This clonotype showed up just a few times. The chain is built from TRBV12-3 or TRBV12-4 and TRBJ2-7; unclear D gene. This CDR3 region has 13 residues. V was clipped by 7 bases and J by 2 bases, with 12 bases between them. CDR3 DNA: TGTGCCAGCAAGGTCGGCTCGGCCTACGAGCAGTACTTC. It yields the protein CASKVGSAYEQYF.

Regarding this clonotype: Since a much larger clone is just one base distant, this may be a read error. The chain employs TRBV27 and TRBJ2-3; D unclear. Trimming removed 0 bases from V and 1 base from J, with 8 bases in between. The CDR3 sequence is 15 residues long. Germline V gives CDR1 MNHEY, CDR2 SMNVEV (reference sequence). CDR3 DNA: TGTGCCAGCAGTTTATCGCGTCGGCGCACAGATACGCAGTATTTT. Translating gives CASSLSRRRTDTQYF.

The CDR3, as DNA: TGTGCCAGCAGCTCCGGACTAGCGGGAGGTGAGCAGTTCTTC. Amino acid sequence: CASSSGLAGGEQFF. The J gene is TRBJ2-1, the V gene TRBV11-1; 14 nucleotides match TRBD2. V shed 4 bases, J shed 9 bases, and the junction held 2 bases outside the gene matches. Per the germline V gene, CDR1 is SGHAT and CDR2 is FQDESV (reference sequence). CDR3 length: 14 amino acids.